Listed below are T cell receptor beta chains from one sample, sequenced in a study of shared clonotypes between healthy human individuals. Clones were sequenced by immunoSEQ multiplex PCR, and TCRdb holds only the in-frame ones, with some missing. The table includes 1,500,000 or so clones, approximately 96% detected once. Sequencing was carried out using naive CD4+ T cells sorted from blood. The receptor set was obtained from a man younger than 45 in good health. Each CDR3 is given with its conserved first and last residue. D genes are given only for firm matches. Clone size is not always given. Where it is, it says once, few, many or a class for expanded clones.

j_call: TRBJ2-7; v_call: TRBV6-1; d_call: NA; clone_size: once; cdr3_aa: CASLLHGNSYEQYF; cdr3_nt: TGTGCCAGCCTGCTCCACGGGAACTCCTACGAGCAGTACTTC
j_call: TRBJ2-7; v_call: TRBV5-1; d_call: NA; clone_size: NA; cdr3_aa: CASSPELTDSYEQYF; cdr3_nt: TGCGCCAGCAGCCCCGAACTTACGGACAGCTACGAGCAGTACTTC
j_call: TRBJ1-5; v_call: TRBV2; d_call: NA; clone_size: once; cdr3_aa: CASTQSYSNQPQHF; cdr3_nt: TGTGCCAGCACTCAGAGTTATAGCAATCAGCCCCAGCATTTT
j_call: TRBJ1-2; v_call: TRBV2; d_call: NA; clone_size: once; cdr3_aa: CASRAYSNYGYTF; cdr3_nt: TGTGCCAGCAGGGCCTACTCTAACTATGGCTACACCTTC
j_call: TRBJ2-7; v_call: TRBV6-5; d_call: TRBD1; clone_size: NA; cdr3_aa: CASSYWTGDYEQYF; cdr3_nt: TGTGCCAGCAGTTACTGGACAGGGGATTACGAGCAGTACTTC
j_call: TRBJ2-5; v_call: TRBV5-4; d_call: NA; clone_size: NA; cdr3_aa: CASSLGQSETQYF; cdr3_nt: TGTGCCAGCAGCTTGGGACAGTCTGAGACCCAGTACTTC
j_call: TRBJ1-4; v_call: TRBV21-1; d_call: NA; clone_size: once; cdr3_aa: CASSENGALGKPNEKLFF; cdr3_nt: TGTGCCAGCAGCGAAAATGGGGCCCTGGGTAAGCCTAATGAAAAACTGTTTTTT
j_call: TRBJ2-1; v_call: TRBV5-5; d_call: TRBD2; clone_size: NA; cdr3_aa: CASSLGLAFHNEQFF; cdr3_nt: TGTGCCAGCAGCCTGGGACTAGCGTTCCACAATGAGCAGTTCTTC
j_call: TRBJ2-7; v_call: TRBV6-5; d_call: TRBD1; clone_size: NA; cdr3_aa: CASSYSGQGSYEQYF; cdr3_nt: TGTGCCAGCAGTTACTCGGGACAGGGTTCCTACGAGCAGTACTTC
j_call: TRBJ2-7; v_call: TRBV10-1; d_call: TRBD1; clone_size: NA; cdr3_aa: CASSESRGRREQYF; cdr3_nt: TGCGCCAGCAGTGAGTCCAGGGGGCGTAGGGAGCAGTACTTC
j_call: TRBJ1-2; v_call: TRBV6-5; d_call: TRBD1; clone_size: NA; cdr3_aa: CASSTGTGGFGYTF; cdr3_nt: TGTGCCAGCAGTACCGGGACAGGGGGCTTTGGCTACACCTTC
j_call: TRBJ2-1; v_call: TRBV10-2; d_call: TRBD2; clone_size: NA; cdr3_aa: CASSDPGPSGSYNEQFF; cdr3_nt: TGCGCCAGCAGTGACCCGGGGCCTAGCGGGAGTTACAATGAGCAGTTCTTC
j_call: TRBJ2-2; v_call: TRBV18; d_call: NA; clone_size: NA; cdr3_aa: CASSPRPGDTGELFF; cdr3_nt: TGTGCCAGCTCACCACGCCCAGGGGACACCGGGGAGCTGTTTTTT
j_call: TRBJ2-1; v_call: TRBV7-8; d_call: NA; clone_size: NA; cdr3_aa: CASSLGVSGNEQFF; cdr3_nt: TGTGCCAGCAGCTTGGGGGTCTCTGGGAATGAGCAGTTCTTC
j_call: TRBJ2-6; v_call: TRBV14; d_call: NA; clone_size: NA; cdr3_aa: CASSQEIGGANVLTF; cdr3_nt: TGTGCCAGCAGCCAAGAGATAGGTGGGGCCAACGTCCTGACTTTC
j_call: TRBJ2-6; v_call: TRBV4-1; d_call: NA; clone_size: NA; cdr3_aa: CASSRLFGSGANVLTF; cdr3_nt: TGCGCCAGCAGCCGCCTCTTCGGCTCTGGGGCCAACGTCCTGACTTTC
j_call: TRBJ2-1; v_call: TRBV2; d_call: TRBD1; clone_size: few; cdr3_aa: CASSVGTGPLNEQFF; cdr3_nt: TGTGCCAGCAGTGTAGGGACAGGGCCTTTGAATGAGCAGTTCTTC
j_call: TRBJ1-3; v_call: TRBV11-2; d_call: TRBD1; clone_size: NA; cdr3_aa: CASSLGDRAGNTIYF; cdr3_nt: TGTGCCAGCAGCTTAGGGGACAGGGCTGGAAACACCATATATTTT
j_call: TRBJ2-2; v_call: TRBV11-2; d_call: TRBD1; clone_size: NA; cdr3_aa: CASSLGQGETGELFF; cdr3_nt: TGTGCCAGCAGCCTGGGACAGGGGGAGACCGGGGAGCTGTTTTTT
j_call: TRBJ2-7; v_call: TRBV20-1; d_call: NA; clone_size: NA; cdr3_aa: CSARGDLDSF; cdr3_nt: TGCAGTGCTAGGGGAGATTTAGACTCCTTC
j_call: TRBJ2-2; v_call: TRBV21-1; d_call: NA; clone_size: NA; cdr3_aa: CASSKAGVTGTGELFF; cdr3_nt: TGTGCCAGCAGCAAAGCAGGGGTAACGGGGACCGGGGAGCTGTTTTTT
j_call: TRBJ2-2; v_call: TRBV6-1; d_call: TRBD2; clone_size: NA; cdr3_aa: CASSPGGGYGLFF; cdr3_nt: TGTGCCAGCTCCCCCGGGGGGGGGTACGGGCTGTTTTTT
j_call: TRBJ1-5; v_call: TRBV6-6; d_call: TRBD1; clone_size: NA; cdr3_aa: CASSYFGRGSYQPQHF; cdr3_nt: TGTGCCAGCAGTTACTTTGGCAGGGGGTCGTATCAGCCCCAGCATTTT
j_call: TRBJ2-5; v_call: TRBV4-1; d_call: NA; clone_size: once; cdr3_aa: CASSKEPIETQYF; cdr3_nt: TGCGCCAGCAGCAAGGAGCCGATTGAGACCCAGTACTTC
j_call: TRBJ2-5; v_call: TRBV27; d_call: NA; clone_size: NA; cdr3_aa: CASRKGPETQYF; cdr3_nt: TGTGCCAGCAGAAAGGGTCCAGAGACCCAGTACTTC
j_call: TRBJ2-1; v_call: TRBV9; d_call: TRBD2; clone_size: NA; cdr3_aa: CASSPRLAGGRDEQFF; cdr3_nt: TGTGCCAGCAGCCCCAGACTAGCGGGAGGGCGCGATGAGCAGTTCTTC
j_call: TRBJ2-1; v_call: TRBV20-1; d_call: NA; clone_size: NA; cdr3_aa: CSASRGYEQFF; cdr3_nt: TGCAGTGCTAGCAGGGGATATGAGCAGTTCTTC
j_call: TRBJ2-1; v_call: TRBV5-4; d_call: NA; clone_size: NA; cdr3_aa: CASSPLDSESSYNEQFF; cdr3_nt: TGTGCCAGCAGCCCGTTGGACTCTGAGAGCTCCTACAATGAGCAGTTCTTC
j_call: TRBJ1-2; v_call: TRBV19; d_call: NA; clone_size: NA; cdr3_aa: CASTWGGNYGYTF; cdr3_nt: TGTGCCAGTACCTGGGGGGGAAACTATGGCTACACCTTC
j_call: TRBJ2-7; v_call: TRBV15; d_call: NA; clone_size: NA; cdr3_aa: CATSRRGRGVDEQYF; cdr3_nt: TGTGCCACCAGCAGGCGTGGGAGGGGGGTAGACGAGCAGTACTTC
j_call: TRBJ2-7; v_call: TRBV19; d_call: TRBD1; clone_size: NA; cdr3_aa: CASSILISGTGSYEQYF; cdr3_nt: TGTGCCAGTAGTATCCTAATTTCCGGGACAGGTTCCTACGAGCAGTACTTC
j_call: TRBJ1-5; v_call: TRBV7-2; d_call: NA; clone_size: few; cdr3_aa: CASSLSQGPQPQHF; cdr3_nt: TGTGCCAGCAGCTTATCGCAGGGCCCTCAGCCCCAGCATTTT
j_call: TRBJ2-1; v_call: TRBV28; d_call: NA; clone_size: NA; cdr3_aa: CASSFSTHNEQFF; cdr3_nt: TGTGCCAGCAGTTTCAGCACGCACAATGAGCAGTTCTTC
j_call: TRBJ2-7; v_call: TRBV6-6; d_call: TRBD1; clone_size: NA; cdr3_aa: CASSKRTGAYEQYF; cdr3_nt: TGTGCCAGCAGTAAACGGACAGGGGCCTACGAGCAGTACTTC
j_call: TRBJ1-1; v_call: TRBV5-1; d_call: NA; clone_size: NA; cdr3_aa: CASSRPTDIGENTEAFF; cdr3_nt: TGCGCCAGCAGCCGGCCCACGGACATCGGTGAGAACACTGAAGCTTTCTTT
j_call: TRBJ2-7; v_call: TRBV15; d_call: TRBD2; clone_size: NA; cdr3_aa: CATSRDLLAGNYEQYF; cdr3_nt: TGTGCCACCAGCAGAGATCTGCTAGCGGGAAACTACGAGCAGTACTTC
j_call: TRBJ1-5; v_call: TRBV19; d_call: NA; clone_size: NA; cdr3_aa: CASSIRRTESNQPQHF; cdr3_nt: TGTGCCAGTAGTATACGTAGGACAGAGAGCAATCAGCCCCAGCATTTT
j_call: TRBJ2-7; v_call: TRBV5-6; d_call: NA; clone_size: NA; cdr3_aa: CASSLAPGLSYEQYF; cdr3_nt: TGTGCCAGCAGCTTAGCCCCGGGCTTATCTTACGAGCAGTACTTC
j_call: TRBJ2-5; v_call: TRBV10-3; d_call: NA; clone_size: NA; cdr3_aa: CAISERQQETQYF; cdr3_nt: TGTGCCATCAGTGAGAGACAGCAAGAGACCCAGTACTTC
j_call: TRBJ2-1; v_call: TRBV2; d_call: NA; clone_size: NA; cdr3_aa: CASRGQSGEQFF; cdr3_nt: TGTGCCAGCAGGGGACAATCGGGTGAGCAGTTCTTC
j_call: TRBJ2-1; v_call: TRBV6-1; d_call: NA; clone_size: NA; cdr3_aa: CATTTGPAYNEQFF; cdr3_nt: TGTGCCACAACGACTGGACCAGCCTACAATGAGCAGTTCTTC